Below, one T cell receptor beta chain is given with its context. This entry belongs to a study of cytomegalovirus exposure and HLA in healthy donors. Study in general: In an earlier analysis, approximately 120 million unique TCR beta sequences were found from 200 million or so T cells.

PCR employed 60 Vbeta and 13 Jbeta primers. Repertoires were generated with immunoSEQ multiplex PCR, while TCRdb's copy carries only in-frame clones and drops some. The data show around 130,000 clones, roughly 74% seen once. The CDR3 length is 15 residues. V gave up 2 bases and J gave up 4 bases; unmatched junction bases: 1. Per the germline V gene, CDR1 is SGHTS and CDR2 is YDEGEE. The TCR originated in a man aged 40-55 years in good health and CMV-seropositive. Sequencing input: PBMCs. This chain joins TRBV5-8 and TRBJ1-3, with 12 bases lining up with TRBD1. The CDR3 reads CASSLGTGGGNTIYF. As DNA, the CDR3 is TGTGCCAGCAGCTTAGGGACAGGGGGCGGAAACACCATATATTTT.